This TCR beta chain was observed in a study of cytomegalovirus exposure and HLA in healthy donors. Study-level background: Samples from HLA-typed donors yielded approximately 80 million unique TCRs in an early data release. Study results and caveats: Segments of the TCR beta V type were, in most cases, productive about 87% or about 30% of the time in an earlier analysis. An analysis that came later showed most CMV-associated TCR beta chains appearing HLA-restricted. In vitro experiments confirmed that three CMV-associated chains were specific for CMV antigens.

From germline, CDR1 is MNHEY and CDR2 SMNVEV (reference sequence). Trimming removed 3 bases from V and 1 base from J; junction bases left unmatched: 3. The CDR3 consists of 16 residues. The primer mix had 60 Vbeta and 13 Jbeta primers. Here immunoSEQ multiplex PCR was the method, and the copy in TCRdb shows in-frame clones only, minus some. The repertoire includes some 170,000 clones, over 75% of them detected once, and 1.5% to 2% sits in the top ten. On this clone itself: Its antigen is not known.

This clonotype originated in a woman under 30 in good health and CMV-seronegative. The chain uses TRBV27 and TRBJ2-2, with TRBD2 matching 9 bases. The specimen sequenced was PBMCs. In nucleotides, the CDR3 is TGTGCCAGCAGTTTGTGGACTAGCGAGAACACCGGGGAGCTGTTTTTT. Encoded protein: CASSLWTSENTGELFF.